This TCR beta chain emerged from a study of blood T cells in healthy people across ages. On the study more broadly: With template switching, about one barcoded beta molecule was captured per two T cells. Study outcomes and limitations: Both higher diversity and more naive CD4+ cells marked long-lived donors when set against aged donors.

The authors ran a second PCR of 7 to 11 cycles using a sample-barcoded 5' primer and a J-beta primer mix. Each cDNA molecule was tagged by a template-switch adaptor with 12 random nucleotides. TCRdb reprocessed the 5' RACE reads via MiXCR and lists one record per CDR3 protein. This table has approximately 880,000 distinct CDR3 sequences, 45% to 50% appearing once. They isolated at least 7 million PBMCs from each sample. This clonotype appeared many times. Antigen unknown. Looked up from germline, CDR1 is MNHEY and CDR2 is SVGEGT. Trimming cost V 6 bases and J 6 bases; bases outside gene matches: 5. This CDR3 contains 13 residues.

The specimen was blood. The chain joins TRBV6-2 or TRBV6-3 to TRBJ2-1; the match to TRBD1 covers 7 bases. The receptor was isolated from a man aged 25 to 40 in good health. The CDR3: CASSDRAGNEQFF. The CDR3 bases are TGTGCCAGCAGCGACAGGGCGGGCAATGAGCAGTTCTTC.